This T cell receptor beta chain came from a study of T-cell reconstitution after alpha-beta-depleted transplantation in children. Findings and limits, study-wide: It was reported that alpha-beta T cells came from several hundred expanded graft clones (about two months after transplant). Hyperexpanded clones declined; after one year, newly produced T cells mostly supplied diversity. Surviving recipient T cells and thymic progenitors accounted for the high day-60 TCRbeta diversity observed in some patients.

Germline assignment: CDR1 KGHDR and CDR2 SFDVKD. The J segment lost 3 bases and the V segment lost 10 bases, leaving 4 bases of the junction unmatched. The CDR3 spans 12 residues. Using unique molecular identifiers, the investigators prepared the TCRbeta library. TCRdb called the PCR reads again in MiXCR, with one record for every CDR3 protein. The table has a few hundred thousand distinct CDR3 sequences, more than 9% seen once. In its sample, this clonotype was seen many times. Its specificity is unknown. Sequencing was performed on peripheral blood, taken 180 days after TCRalphabeta/CD19-depleted stem cell transplant. The rearrangement uses TRBV24-1 and TRBJ1-2, with 7 bases lining up with TRBD1. The TCR comes from a male patient between 2 and 10 years old who had a stem cell transplant for chronic granulomatous disease, so the T cells may come from the graft donor. Here the CDR3 DNA reads TGTGCCACAGGGGGCAGGGACTATGGCTACACCTTC. As protein: CATGGRDYGYTF.